The clone carrying this T cell receptor (beta chain) was seen a handful of times. This record comes from a study of blood T cell repertoires in COVID-19. Study summary: Some COVID-19 samples were acute and others convalescent; all came from the United States, Italy and Spain.

The V and J ends lost 1 base and 10 bases respectively, with 23 bases between them. The length of the CDR3 is 17 residues. Germline loops: CDR1 LGHNA, CDR2 YSLEER. Study processing details: By means of reference gene primer amplification, nucleated cell counts were estimated. TCRdb keeps only in-frame clones here, not all; method: immunoSEQ multiplex PCR. That table is the source of V, J and clone size, and D and trimming were worked out from the DNA. The data contain about 220,000 clones, approximately 85% of them singletons. The clonotype originates from a woman between 65 and 79 years old with COVID-19, enrolled during active disease. The chain couples TRBV4-3 to TRBJ2-1, with a possible D match to TRBD2 (5 bases). The material sequenced was peripheral blood. CDR3 protein: CASSQVLWRVAPKEQFF. The CDR3, as DNA: TGCGCCAGCAGCCAAGTCCTGTGGCGGGTGGCCCCCAAAGAGCAGTTCTTC.